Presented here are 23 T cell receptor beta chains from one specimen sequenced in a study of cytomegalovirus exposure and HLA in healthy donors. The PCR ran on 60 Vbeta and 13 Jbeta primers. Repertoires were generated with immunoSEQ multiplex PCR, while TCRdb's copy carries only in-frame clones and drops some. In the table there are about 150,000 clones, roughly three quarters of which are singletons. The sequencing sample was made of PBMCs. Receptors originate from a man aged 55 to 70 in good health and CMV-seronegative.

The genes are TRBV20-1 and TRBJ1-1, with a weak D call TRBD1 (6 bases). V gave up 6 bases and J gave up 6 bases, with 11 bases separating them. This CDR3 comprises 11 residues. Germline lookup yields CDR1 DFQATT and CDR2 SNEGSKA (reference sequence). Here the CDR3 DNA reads TGCAGTGCCTACAGGGTCCCTGAAGCTTTCTTT. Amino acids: CSAYRVPEAFF.

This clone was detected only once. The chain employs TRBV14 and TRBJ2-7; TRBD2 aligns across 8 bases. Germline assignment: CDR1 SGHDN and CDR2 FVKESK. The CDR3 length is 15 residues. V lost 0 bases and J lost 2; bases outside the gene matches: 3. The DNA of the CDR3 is TGTGCCAGCAGCCAAGAGTATAGCGGGGCCTACGAGCAGTACTTC. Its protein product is CASSQEYSGAYEQYF.

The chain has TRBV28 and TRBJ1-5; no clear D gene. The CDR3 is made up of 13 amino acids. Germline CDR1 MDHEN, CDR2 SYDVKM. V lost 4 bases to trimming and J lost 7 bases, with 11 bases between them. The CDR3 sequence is CASSSGAEQPQHF. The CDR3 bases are TGTGCCAGCAGTTCTGGTGCGGAGCAGCCCCAGCATTTT.

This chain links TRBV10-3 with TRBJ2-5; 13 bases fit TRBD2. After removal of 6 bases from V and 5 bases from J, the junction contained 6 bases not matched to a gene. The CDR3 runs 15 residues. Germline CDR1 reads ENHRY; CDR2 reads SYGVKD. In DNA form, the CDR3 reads TGTGCCATCAGCCCCGGGACTAGCGGGAAGGAGACCCAGTACTTC. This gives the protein CAISPGTSGKETQYF.

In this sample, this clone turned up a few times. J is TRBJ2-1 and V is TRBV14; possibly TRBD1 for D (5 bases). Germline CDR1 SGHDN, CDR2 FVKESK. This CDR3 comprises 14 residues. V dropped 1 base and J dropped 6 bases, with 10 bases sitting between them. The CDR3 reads CASSQVLRGNEQFF. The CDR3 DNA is TGTGCCAGCAGCCAAGTTCTAAGGGGCAATGAGCAGTTCTTC. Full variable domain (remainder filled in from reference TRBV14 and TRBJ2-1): EAGVTQFPSHSVIEKGQTVTLRCDPISGHDNLYWYRRVMGKEIKFLLHFVKESKQDESGMPNNRFLAERTGGTYSTLKVQPAELEDSGVYFCASSQVLRGNEQFFGPGTRLTVL.

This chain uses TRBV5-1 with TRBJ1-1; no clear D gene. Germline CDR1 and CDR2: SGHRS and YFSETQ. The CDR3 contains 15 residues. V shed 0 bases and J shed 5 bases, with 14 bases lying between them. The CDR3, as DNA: TGCGCCAGCAGCTTGGCCCCGGGATTGGGGACTGAAGCTTTCTTT. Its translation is CASSLAPGLGTEAFF.

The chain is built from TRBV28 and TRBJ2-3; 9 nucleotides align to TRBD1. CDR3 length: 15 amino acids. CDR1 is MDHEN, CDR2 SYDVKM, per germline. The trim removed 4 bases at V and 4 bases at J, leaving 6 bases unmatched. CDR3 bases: TGTGCCAGCAGTTCCAGGAACAGGGGGCCAGATACGCAGTATTTT. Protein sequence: CASSSRNRGPDTQYF.

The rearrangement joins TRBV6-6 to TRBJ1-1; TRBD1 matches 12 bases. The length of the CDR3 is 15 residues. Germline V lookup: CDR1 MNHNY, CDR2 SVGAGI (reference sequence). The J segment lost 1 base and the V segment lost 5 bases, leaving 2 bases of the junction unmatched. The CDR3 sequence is CASSKGQGANTEAFF. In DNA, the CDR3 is TGTGCCAGCAGTAAGGGACAGGGGGCGAACACTGAAGCTTTCTTT.

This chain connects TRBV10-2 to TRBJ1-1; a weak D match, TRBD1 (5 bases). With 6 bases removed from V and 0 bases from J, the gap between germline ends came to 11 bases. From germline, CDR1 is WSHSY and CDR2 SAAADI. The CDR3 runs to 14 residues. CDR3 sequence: CASRKGAMNTEAFF. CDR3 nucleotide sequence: TGCGCCAGCAGAAAAGGGGCCATGAACACTGAAGCTTTCTTT.

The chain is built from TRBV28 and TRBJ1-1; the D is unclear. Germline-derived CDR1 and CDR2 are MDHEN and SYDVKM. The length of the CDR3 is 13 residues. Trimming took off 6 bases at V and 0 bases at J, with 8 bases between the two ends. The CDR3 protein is CASSGIMNTEAFF. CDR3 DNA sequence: TGTGCCAGCAGCGGGATCATGAACACTGAAGCTTTCTTT.

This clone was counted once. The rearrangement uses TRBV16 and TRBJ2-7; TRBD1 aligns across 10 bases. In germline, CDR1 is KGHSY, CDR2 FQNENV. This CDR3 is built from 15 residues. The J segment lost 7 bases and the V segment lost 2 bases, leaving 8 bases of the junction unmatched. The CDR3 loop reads CASSQRRTGGKEQYF. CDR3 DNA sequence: TGTGCCAGCAGCCAACGAAGGACAGGGGGTAAGGAGCAGTACTTC.

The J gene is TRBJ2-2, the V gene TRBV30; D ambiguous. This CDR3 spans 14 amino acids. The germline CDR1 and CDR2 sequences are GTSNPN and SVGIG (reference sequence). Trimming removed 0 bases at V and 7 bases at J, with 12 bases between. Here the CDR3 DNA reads TGTGCCTGGAGTGTATCGGGTATCGGCGGGGAGCTGTTTTTT. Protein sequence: CAWSVSGIGGELFF. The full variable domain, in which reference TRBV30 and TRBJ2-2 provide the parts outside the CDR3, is SQTIHQWPATLVQPVGSPLSLECTVEGTSNPNLYWYRQAAGRGLQLLFYSVGIGQISSEVPQNLSASRPQDRQFILSSKKLLLSDSGFYLCAWSVSGIGGELFFGEGSRLTVL.

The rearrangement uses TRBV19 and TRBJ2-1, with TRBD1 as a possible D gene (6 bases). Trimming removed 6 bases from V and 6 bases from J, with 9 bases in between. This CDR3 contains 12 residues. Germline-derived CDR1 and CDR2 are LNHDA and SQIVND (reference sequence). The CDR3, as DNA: TGTGCCAGTAGGACCAGGGGCAATGAGCAGTTCTTC. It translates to CASRTRGNEQFF.

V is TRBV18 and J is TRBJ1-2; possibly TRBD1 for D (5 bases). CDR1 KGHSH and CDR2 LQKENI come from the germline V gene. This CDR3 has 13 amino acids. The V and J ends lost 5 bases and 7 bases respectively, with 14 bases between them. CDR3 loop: CASSAGPEFGYTF. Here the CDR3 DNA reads TGTGCCAGCTCAGCGGGACCGGAGTTTGGCTACACCTTC. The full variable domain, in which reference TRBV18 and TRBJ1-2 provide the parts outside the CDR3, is NAGVMQNPRHLVRRRGQEARLRCSPMKGHSHVYWYRQLPEEGLKFMVYLQKENIIDESGMPKERFSAEFPKEGPSILRIQQVVRGDSAAYFCASSAGPEFGYTFGSGTRLTVV.

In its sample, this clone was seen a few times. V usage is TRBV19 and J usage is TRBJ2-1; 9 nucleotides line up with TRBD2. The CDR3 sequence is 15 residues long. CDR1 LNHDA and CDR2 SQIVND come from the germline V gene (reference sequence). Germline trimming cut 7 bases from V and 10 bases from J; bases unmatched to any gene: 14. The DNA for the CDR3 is TGTGCCAGTACTCGAATTCCCGCGGGGGGGCGGGAGCAGTTCTTC. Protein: CASTRIPAGGREQFF.

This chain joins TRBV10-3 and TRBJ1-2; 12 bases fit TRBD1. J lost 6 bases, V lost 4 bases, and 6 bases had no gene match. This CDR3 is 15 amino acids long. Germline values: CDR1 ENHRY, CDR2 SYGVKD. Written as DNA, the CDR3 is TGTGCCATCAGTGTGAAGGGACAGGGGGCGGATGGCTACACCTTC. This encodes CAISVKGQGADGYTF.

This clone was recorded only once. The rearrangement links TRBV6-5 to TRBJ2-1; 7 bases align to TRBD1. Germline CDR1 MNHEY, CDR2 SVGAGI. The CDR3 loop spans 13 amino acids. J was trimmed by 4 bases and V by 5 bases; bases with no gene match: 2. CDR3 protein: CASSKGQYNEQFF. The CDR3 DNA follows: TGTGCCAGCAGTAAGGGACAGTACAATGAGCAGTTCTTC.

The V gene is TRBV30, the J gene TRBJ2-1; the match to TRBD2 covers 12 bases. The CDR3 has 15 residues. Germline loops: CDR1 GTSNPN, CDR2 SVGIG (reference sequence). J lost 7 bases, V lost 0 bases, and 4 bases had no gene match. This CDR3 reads CAWSVLAGGGNEQFF. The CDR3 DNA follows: TGTGCCTGGAGTGTACTAGCGGGAGGAGGTAATGAGCAGTTCTTC.

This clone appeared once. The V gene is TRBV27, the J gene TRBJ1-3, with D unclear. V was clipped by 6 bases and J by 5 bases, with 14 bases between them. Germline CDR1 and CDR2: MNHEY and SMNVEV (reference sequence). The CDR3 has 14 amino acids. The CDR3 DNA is TGTGCCAGCAGATCTGGTGGAGGGCGAAACACCATATATTTT. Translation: CASRSGGGRNTIYF.

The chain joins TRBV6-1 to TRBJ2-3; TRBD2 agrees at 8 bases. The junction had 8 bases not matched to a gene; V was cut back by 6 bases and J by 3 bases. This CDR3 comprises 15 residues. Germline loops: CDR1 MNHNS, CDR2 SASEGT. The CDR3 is CASSRTSMGTDTQYF. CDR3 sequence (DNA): TGTGCCAGCAGCCGGACTAGCATGGGGACAGATACGCAGTATTTT.

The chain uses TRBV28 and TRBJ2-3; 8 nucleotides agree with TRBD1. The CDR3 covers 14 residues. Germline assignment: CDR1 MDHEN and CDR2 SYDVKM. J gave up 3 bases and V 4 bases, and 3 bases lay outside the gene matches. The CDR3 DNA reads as TGTGCCAGCAGTTGGACAGGGTCGACAGATACGCAGTATTTT. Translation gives CASSWTGSTDTQYF.

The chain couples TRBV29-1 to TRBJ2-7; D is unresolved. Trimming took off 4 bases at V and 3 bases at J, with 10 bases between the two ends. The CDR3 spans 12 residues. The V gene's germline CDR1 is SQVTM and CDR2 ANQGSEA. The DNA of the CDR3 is TGCAGCGTTGGCCCAAGCGACTACGAGCAGTACTTC. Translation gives CSVGPSDYEQYF.

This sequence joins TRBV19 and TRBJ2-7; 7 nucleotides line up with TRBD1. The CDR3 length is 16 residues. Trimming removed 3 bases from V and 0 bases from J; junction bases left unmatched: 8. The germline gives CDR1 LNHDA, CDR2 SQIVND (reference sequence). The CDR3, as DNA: TGTGCCAGTAGTATGACAGGGTCCTTTGCCTCCTACGAGCAGTACTTC. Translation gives CASSMTGSFASYEQYF.